This record concerns one T cell receptor (beta chain) sequence. The data belong to a study of T cell changes during pregnancy in multiple sclerosis. The germline V gene has CDR1 GTSNPN and CDR2 SVGIG (reference sequence). The length of the CDR3 is 15 residues. V was trimmed by 5 bases and J by 7 bases, leaving 23 bases between them. The method was immunoSEQ multiplex PCR; TCRdb's version includes in-frame clones alone and lacks a portion of them. The table lists under 55,000 clones, around 94% of them singletons. This receptor was identified in a female donor with multiple sclerosis, enrolled in a pregnancy study. This sample comprised CD4+ T cells from peripheral blood mononuclear cells, obtained in the third trimester of pregnancy. The rearrangement links TRBV30 to TRBJ1-1, with unresolved D. The CDR3 here is CAWASLDFFGLEAFF. CDR3 nucleotide sequence: TGTGCCTGGGCTTCCCTTGACTTTTTCGGCCTTGAAGCTTTCTTT.